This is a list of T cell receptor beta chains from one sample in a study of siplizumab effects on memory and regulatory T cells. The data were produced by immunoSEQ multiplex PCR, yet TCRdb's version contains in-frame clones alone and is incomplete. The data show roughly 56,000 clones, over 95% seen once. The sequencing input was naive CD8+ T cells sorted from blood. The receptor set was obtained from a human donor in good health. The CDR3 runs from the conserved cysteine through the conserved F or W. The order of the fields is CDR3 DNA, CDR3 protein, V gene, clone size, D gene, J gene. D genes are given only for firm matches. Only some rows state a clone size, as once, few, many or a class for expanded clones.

CDR3nt: TGTGCCAGCAGCTTGCACGGGAGCACAGATACGCAGTATTTT
CDR3aa: CASSLHGSTDTQYF
v_gene: TRBV5-6
abundance: NA
d_gene: NA
j_gene: TRBJ2-3

CDR3nt: TGTGCCAGCTCCGGGCAGCGAAACACCATATATTTT
CDR3aa: CASSGQRNTIYF
v_gene: TRBV7-8
abundance: NA
d_gene: NA
j_gene: TRBJ1-3

CDR3nt: TGCGCCAGCAGCCAAGATCAGGAGGACCAAGAGACCCAGTACTTC
CDR3aa: CASSQDQEDQETQYF
v_gene: TRBV4-1
abundance: NA
d_gene: NA
j_gene: TRBJ2-5

CDR3nt: TGTGCCAGCACCTCGGGGACTTCGTCCTACGAGCAGTACTTC
CDR3aa: CASTSGTSSYEQYF
v_gene: TRBV2
abundance: once
d_gene: NA
j_gene: TRBJ2-7

CDR3nt: TGCAGCGTCATAGAGCTTAGCACAGATACGCAGTATTTT
CDR3aa: CSVIELSTDTQYF
v_gene: TRBV29-1
abundance: NA
d_gene: NA
j_gene: TRBJ2-3

CDR3nt: TGTGCCAGCGCTTACTCCTACAATGAGCAGTTCTTC
CDR3aa: CASAYSYNEQFF
v_gene: TRBV9
abundance: NA
d_gene: NA
j_gene: TRBJ2-1

CDR3nt: TGTGCCAGCATCGGACAGGGTGCCACCGGGGAGCTGTTTTTT
CDR3aa: CASIGQGATGELFF
v_gene: TRBV6-6
abundance: NA
d_gene: TRBD1
j_gene: TRBJ2-2

CDR3nt: TGTGCCAGCGGAGGGTTAGGTTACTACGAGCAGTACTTC
CDR3aa: CASGGLGYYEQYF
v_gene: TRBV6-1
abundance: NA
d_gene: NA
j_gene: TRBJ2-7

CDR3nt: TGTGCCAGCAGTGGCACAGGGACCACTGAAGCTTTCTTT
CDR3aa: CASSGTGTTEAFF
v_gene: TRBV2
abundance: once
d_gene: NA
j_gene: TRBJ1-1

CDR3nt: TGTGCCAGCAGTCCCATCCAGGACCAGCGATCCTCCTACGAGCAGTACTTC
CDR3aa: CASSPIQDQRSSYEQYF
v_gene: TRBV21-1
abundance: NA
d_gene: NA
j_gene: TRBJ2-7

CDR3nt: TGTGCCAGCTCACCACCGGGACAGGGCTATGGCTACACCTTC
CDR3aa: CASSPPGQGYGYTF
v_gene: TRBV18
abundance: NA
d_gene: TRBD1
j_gene: TRBJ1-2

CDR3nt: TGCAGCGTTGTGTCAGACCAAGAGACCCAGTACTTC
CDR3aa: CSVVSDQETQYF
v_gene: TRBV29-1
abundance: NA
d_gene: NA
j_gene: TRBJ2-5

CDR3nt: TGCAGCGTCGGACAGGGGGCGGGATATGGCTACACCTTC
CDR3aa: CSVGQGAGYGYTF
v_gene: TRBV29-1
abundance: NA
d_gene: TRBD1
j_gene: TRBJ1-2

CDR3nt: TGTGCCAGCAGTGGTCACAGGGGGTCTAACACCGGGGAGCTGTTTTTT
CDR3aa: CASSGHRGSNTGELFF
v_gene: TRBV28
abundance: NA
d_gene: TRBD1
j_gene: TRBJ2-2

CDR3nt: TGTGCTAGTGGTTTGGGTCTAGAATCCTACAATGAGCAGTTCTTC
CDR3aa: CASGLGLESYNEQFF
v_gene: TRBV12-5
abundance: NA
d_gene: NA
j_gene: TRBJ2-1

CDR3nt: TGTGCCTGGAGTGGAGAAGGGCGGACTTACACAGATACGCAGTATTTT
CDR3aa: CAWSGEGRTYTDTQYF
v_gene: TRBV30
abundance: NA
d_gene: NA
j_gene: TRBJ2-3

CDR3nt: TGCAGCGTTGGGGGGGGACAGGGATGGTTCGAGCAGTACTTC
CDR3aa: CSVGGGQGWFEQYF
v_gene: TRBV29-1
abundance: once
d_gene: TRBD1
j_gene: TRBJ2-7

CDR3nt: TGTGCCAGCAGCTTATGGGGGGCTACCGTCTATGGCTACACCTTC
CDR3aa: CASSLWGATVYGYTF
v_gene: TRBV5-6
abundance: NA
d_gene: NA
j_gene: TRBJ1-2

CDR3nt: TGTGCCGCCGGCCCCGGCGTGGGGGAGACCCAGTACTTC
CDR3aa: CAAGPGVGETQYF
v_gene: TRBV6-5
abundance: NA
d_gene: NA
j_gene: TRBJ2-5

CDR3nt: TGTGCCAGCAGTGGAGTTGGACAGGGTGGAAACGAGCAGTACTTC
CDR3aa: CASSGVGQGGNEQYF
v_gene: TRBV6-1
abundance: NA
d_gene: TRBD1
j_gene: TRBJ2-7

CDR3nt: TGTGCCAGCAGCCCGGGACTAGCGGACTACGAGCAGTACTTC
CDR3aa: CASSPGLADYEQYF
v_gene: TRBV7-9
abundance: NA
d_gene: TRBD2
j_gene: TRBJ2-7

CDR3nt: TGTGCCAGCAGCGCTGATAACGGGCCCGGGGAGCTGTTTTTT
CDR3aa: CASSADNGPGELFF
v_gene: TRBV9
abundance: NA
d_gene: NA
j_gene: TRBJ2-2

CDR3nt: TGTGCCAGCGGCGAGCCGGGACAGGGTGAAACCGAGCAGTACTTC
CDR3aa: CASGEPGQGETEQYF
v_gene: TRBV11-2
abundance: NA
d_gene: TRBD1
j_gene: TRBJ2-7

CDR3nt: TGTGCCAGCAGTGAACTAGCATCGGGGATACAAGAGACCCAGTACTTC
CDR3aa: CASSELASGIQETQYF
v_gene: TRBV2
abundance: NA
d_gene: NA
j_gene: TRBJ2-5

CDR3nt: TGTGCCAGCAGTGGAAAGGACAGGGGGTTGAGCTCCTACAATGAGCAGTTCTTC
CDR3aa: CASSGKDRGLSSYNEQFF
v_gene: TRBV6-1
abundance: NA
d_gene: TRBD1
j_gene: TRBJ2-1

CDR3nt: TGTGCCAGTAGTATAGAACCTCTAGCGGGGTCTTGGAATGAGCAGTTCTTC
CDR3aa: CASSIEPLAGSWNEQFF
v_gene: TRBV19
abundance: NA
d_gene: TRBD2
j_gene: TRBJ2-1

CDR3nt: TGCGCCAGCAGCTTGGAGGGACGGAATCAGCCCCAGCATTTT
CDR3aa: CASSLEGRNQPQHF
v_gene: TRBV5-1
abundance: once
d_gene: NA
j_gene: TRBJ1-5

CDR3nt: TGTGCCAGCAGTGAACAAGTGTACTCCTACAATGAGCAGTTCTTC
CDR3aa: CASSEQVYSYNEQFF
v_gene: TRBV6-1
abundance: NA
d_gene: NA
j_gene: TRBJ2-1

CDR3nt: TGTGCCAGCAGTTTAGGATGGTCGCAGGGGAACACTGAAGCTTTCTTT
CDR3aa: CASSLGWSQGNTEAFF
v_gene: TRBV28
abundance: NA
d_gene: NA
j_gene: TRBJ1-1

CDR3nt: TGTGCCAGCAGTGAACGAGGGACTAGCGGGCGCTCCTACGAGCAGTACTTC
CDR3aa: CASSERGTSGRSYEQYF
v_gene: TRBV2
abundance: NA
d_gene: TRBD2
j_gene: TRBJ2-7

CDR3nt: TGTGCCAGCAGCACTAGGGCGGGTGAGCAGTTCTTC
CDR3aa: CASSTRAGEQFF
v_gene: TRBV9
abundance: NA
d_gene: NA
j_gene: TRBJ2-1

CDR3nt: TGTGCCAGCACGCAGGGAGGTACCGGGGAGCTGTTTTTT
CDR3aa: CASTQGGTGELFF
v_gene: TRBV6-1
abundance: NA
d_gene: NA
j_gene: TRBJ2-2

CDR3nt: TGTGCCAGCAGCGTAGTCGAGCAGACATACGAGCAGTACTTC
CDR3aa: CASSVVEQTYEQYF
v_gene: TRBV9
abundance: NA
d_gene: NA
j_gene: TRBJ2-7

CDR3nt: TGCGCCAGCAGCTTACAGGGTTCCGGGGAGCTGTTTTTT
CDR3aa: CASSLQGSGELFF
v_gene: TRBV5-1
abundance: NA
d_gene: NA
j_gene: TRBJ2-2

CDR3nt: TGTGCCAGCGCTACAAGGATAGGTAGCAATCAGCCCCAGCATTTT
CDR3aa: CASATRIGSNQPQHF
v_gene: TRBV28
abundance: NA
d_gene: NA
j_gene: TRBJ1-5

CDR3nt: TGTGCCAGCAGCCGGGTGGGTGGGGGGACCCCCTACGAGCAGTACTTC
CDR3aa: CASSRVGGGTPYEQYF
v_gene: TRBV7-9
abundance: NA
d_gene: NA
j_gene: TRBJ2-7